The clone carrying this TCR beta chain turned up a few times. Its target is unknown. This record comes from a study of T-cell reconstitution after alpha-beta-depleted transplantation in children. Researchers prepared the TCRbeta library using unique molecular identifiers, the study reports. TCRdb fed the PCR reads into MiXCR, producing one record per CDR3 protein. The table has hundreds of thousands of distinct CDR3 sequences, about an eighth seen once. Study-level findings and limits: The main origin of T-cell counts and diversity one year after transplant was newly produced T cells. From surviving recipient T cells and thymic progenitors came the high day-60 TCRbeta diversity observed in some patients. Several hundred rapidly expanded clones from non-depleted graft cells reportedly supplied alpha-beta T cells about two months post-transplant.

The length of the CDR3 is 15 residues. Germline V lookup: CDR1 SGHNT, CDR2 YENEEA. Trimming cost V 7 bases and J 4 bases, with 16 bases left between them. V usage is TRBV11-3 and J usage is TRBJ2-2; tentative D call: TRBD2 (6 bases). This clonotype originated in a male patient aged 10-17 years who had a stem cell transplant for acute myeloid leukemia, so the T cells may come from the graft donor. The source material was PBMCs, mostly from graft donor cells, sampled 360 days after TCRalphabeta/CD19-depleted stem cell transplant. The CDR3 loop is CASTSNRDSTGELFF. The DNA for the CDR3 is TGTGCCAGCACCTCGAACCGGGACTCCACCGGGGAGCTGTTTTTT.